The text below deals with one T cell receptor beta chain. This table comes from immunoSEQ multiplex PCR, and its TCRdb copy is limited to in-frame clones, with some not included. This table has nearly 55,000 clones, around 96% appearing once. The record originates from a study of control samples from healthy donors and cancer patients. Sequencing input: blood. This receptor was obtained from a woman aged 25 to 39 in good health.

The CDR3 is CASSLDRVQPQHF. The CDR3 DNA follows: TGTGCCAGCAGCCTTGACAGGGTTCAGCCCCAGCATTTT. V is TRBV12-3 or TRBV12-4 and J is TRBJ1-5; TRBD1 aligns across 7 bases. The CDR3 covers 13 residues. The junction had 5 bases not matched to a gene; V was cut back by 6 bases and J by 6 bases.